One TCR beta chain is described in this entry. Its binding antigen is unknown. Base qualities are not provided; no much larger clone lies one nucleotide away. This sample stems from a study of blood T cell repertoires in COVID-19 (dated by TCRdb to about 2020). Broadly, across the study: Samples covering the acute and convalescent phases of COVID-19 were provided by collaborators in the United States, Italy and Spain. The prospective study material was composed of cDNA or gDNA derived from T cells, B-cell-depleted T cells, or PBMCs. Where available, HLA class I and class II types were taken from metadata supplied by the sample provider and were not determined by assay-based typing. A de-identified subject ID, COVID-19 status, age in years and sex were almost always included in the sample metadata. The repertoires were made available in a free public database intended to serve as a resource for research on the immune response to SARS-CoV-2. The dataset comprised deeply sampled blood TCRbeta repertoires from subjects exposed to, actively infected with, or recovered from COVID-19. Samples were obtained from the ongoing ImmuneRACE study (first 160 participants) and from approximately 1,200 subjects provided by 6 global collaborators. Summary of the overall study and its limitations: Clinical and demographic metadata were provided uncurated, with the amount varying by source and participant.

Samples from volunteer blood donors who had recovered from COVID-19 were contributed by a second Seattle source. Collaborating institutions collected whole blood in K2EDTA tubes following their own protocols. For TCRbeta analysis, collaborators shipped samples in one of three forms: frozen whole blood, isolated PBMCs, or DNA extracted from either of those sample types. Germline trimming amounts to 3 bases on V and 3 bases on J, with 4 as the count of junction bases outside the gene matches. Reading the germline V gene (reference sequence) gives CDR1 MNHEY and CDR2 SMNVEV. The CDR3 runs 14 residues from the cysteine to the phenylalanine. Just the 42-base CDR3 DNA is kept, in frame starting at base 1. TCRbeta CDR3 regions were amplified from genomic DNA by means of the immunoSEQ Assay, a bias-controlled multiplex PCR. Per the original workflow: The number of nucleated cells in each sample was estimated by amplification of reference gene primers within the assay. To quantify the absolute abundance of each unique TCRbeta CDR3 rearrangement, sequence reads were collapsed and filtered. For each sample, productive Simpson clonality was calculated as the square root of Simpson's diversity index across productive rearrangements. The table was pulled from immuneACCESS by TCRdb, which kept in-frame rearrangements only. Such tables lose some clones; where checked, under half of the loss comes from unresolved V genes, and the rest has no known cause. The V and J calls and clone size were taken over from that table, and D and trimming were inferred from the DNA. In all, the sample holds around 230,000 clones, and 65% to 90% of those were seen once. The ten largest account for under 2.5% of the sample.

This chain joins TRBV27 to TRBJ2-7, with 8 bases matching TRBD1. The specimen sequenced was peripheral blood. This clonotype originated in a man aged 35 to 55 who had recovered from COVID-19. CDR3 reads: CASSLGGQGYEQYF. The DNA sequence is given as TGTGCCAGCAGTTTGGGTGGACAGGGCTACGAGCAGTACTTC.